The 14 T cell receptor beta chains below come from one sample, sequenced in a study of OX40 agonist ivuxolimab in advanced cancers. TCRdb's table, derived via immunoSEQ multiplex PCR, lists solely in-frame clones and lacks some. This sample has about 67,000 clones, with around 83% found just once. The sequencing here drew on CD4+ or CD8+ T cells sorted from blood, taken in a trial of the OX40 agonist ivuxolimab. The source is an adult with an advanced solid tumor such as melanoma, head and neck, liver or kidney cancer.

A word on this clone: Distinct nucleotide sequences in the sample also encode this CDR3. J is TRBJ1-1 and V is TRBV7-9; 8 bases are a match to TRBD1. CDR1 SEHNR and CDR2 FQNEAQ come from the germline V gene (reference sequence). V shed 1 base, J shed 8 bases, and the junction held 0 bases outside the gene matches. The CDR3 runs 12 residues. CDR3 nucleotides: TGTGCCAGCAGCTTAGACAGGGGGGAAGCTTTCTTT. Protein sequence: CASSLDRGEAFF.

By share of the sample, this clone is medium-sized. As DNA, the CDR3 is TGTGCCAGCAGTTGGGGGAGGAATAACTATGGCTACACCTTC. Amino acid sequence: CASSWGRNNYGYTF. V is TRBV28 and J is TRBJ1-2, with D maybe TRBD1 (5 bases). Trimming pared 4 bases from V and 1 base from J, leaving 10 bases between. Per the germline V gene, CDR1 is MDHEN and CDR2 is SYDVKM. This CDR3 region has 14 residues.

Only one count was recorded for this clone. The chain is built from TRBV5-1 and TRBJ1-2; 11 nucleotides line up with TRBD1. The junction had 9 bases not matched to a gene; V was cut back by 0 bases and J by 8 bases. Germline lookup yields CDR1 SGHRS and CDR2 YFSETQ. This CDR3 has 16 residues. CDR3 amino acids: CASSLAVGQGAEGYTF. CDR3 DNA: TGCGCCAGCAGCTTGGCCGTAGGACAGGGGGCGGAGGGCTACACCTTC.

V is TRBV14 and J is TRBJ2-1; either TRBD1 or TRBD2 may fit D (6 bases each). With 4 bases removed from V and 2 bases from J, the gap between germline ends came to 18 bases. This CDR3 region has 17 residues. The V gene's germline CDR1 is SGHDN and CDR2 FVKESK. The CDR3: CASSPEAWGAPYNEQFF. The CDR3 DNA follows: TGTGCCAGCAGCCCAGAGGCCTGGGGGGCCCCCTACAATGAGCAGTTCTTC.

This rearrangement joins TRBV5-6 to TRBJ2-5; TRBD2 matches at 9 bases. The CDR3 length is 15 residues. CDR1 SGHDT and CDR2 YYEEEE come from the germline V gene. V gave up 0 bases and J gave up 2 bases; unmatched junction bases: 2. The CDR3 sequence: CASSLAGLAQETQYF. Written as DNA, the CDR3 is TGTGCCAGCAGCTTGGCCGGACTAGCGCAAGAGACCCAGTACTTC.

The chain couples TRBV4-3 to TRBJ1-2; a possible D gene is TRBD1 (5 bases). The CDR3 covers 13 residues. From germline, CDR1 is LGHNA and CDR2 YSLEER. V dropped 3 bases and J dropped 6 bases, with 11 bases sitting between them. The CDR3 reads CASSQGLNDGYTF. CDR3 nucleotide sequence: TGCGCCAGCAGCCAGGGGCTGAACGATGGCTACACCTTC.

This clone was counted a single time. The V call is TRBV6-4, the J call TRBJ1-1; D is undetermined. The germline V and J ends were trimmed by 5 bases and 0 bases, with 7 bases remaining between them. Germline CDR1 is MRHNA and CDR2 is SNTAGT. The CDR3 covers 13 residues. CDR3 nucleotide sequence: TGTGCCAGCAGTCCCACCATGAACACTGAAGCTTTCTTT. It yields the protein CASSPTMNTEAFF.

The rearrangement joins TRBV7-2 to TRBJ1-5; TRBD1 aligns across 7 bases. Unmatched junction bases numbered 6, after V lost 1 base and J lost 6 bases. The CDR3 length is 15 residues. CDR1 is SGHTA and CDR2 is FQGNSA in the germline V gene. CDR3 residues: CASSLEGQGGQPQHF. In DNA, the CDR3 is TGTGCCAGCAGCTTAGAGGGTCAGGGGGGTCAGCCCCAGCATTTT.

The chain carries TRBV5-6 and TRBJ2-3; D remains ambiguous. The CDR3 is 14 residues long. Deletions cut 4 bases from V and 2 bases from J, with 11 bases between. Per the germline V gene, CDR1 is SGHDT and CDR2 is YYEEEE. The CDR3 here is CASSKRPNTDTQYF. The CDR3 DNA is TGTGCCAGCAGCAAGAGGCCCAACACAGATACGCAGTATTTT.

The genes are TRBV5-4 and TRBJ1-1; D might be TRBD1 (6 bases). The CDR3 has 15 residues. The germline gives CDR1 SGHNT, CDR2 YYREEE (reference sequence). The V and J ends lost 0 bases and 5 bases respectively, with 14 bases between them. The CDR3 DNA sequence: TGTGCCAGCAGCTTGGAGAACAGGGTCGCGACTGAAGCTTTCTTT. Its translation is CASSLENRVATEAFF. Combining the CDR3 with reference TRBV5-4 and TRBJ1-1 gives the whole variable domain ETGVTQSPTHLIKTRGQQVTLRCSSQSGHNTVSWYQQALGQGPQFIFQYYREEENGRGNFPPRFSGLQFPNYSSELNVNALELDDSALYLCASSLENRVATEAFFGQGTRLTVV.

CDR3: CASSIDWSYGYTF. The CDR3 region has the DNA TGTGCCAGTAGTATAGATTGGAGCTATGGCTACACCTTC. The chain employs TRBV19 and TRBJ1-2; D is undetermined. Germline CDR1 and CDR2: LNHDA and SQIVND (reference sequence). Trimming took off 0 bases at V and 4 bases at J, with 6 bases between the two ends. The CDR3 extends over 13 amino acids.

This chain uses TRBV6-5 with TRBJ1-6; unclear D gene. CDR1 is MNHEY, CDR2 SVGAGI, per germline. V was pared by 2 bases and J by 8 bases, with 10 bases between. This CDR3 contains 14 residues. CDR3 in amino acids: CASSYRNTDSPLHF. The CDR3 nucleotides read TGTGCCAGCAGTTACAGGAATACTGATTCACCCCTCCACTTT.

This chain uses TRBV9 with TRBJ2-3; no reliable D call. V lost 1 base, J lost 2 bases, and 8 bases lay in between. Germline values: CDR1 SGDLS, CDR2 YYNGEE. The CDR3 length is 14 residues. The CDR3 protein is CASSVMGTTDTQYF. DNA of the CDR3: TGTGCCAGCAGCGTAATGGGTACCACAGATACGCAGTATTTT.

The chain employs TRBV5-1 and TRBJ1-1; 12 bases fit TRBD1. CDR1 and CDR2 (germline): SGHRS, YFSETQ. V lost 4 bases to trimming and J lost 0 bases; unmatched junction nucleotides: 4. The CDR3 is made up of 16 amino acids. The chain's CDR3 is CASSRDRGPLNTEAFF. The CDR3, as DNA: TGCGCCAGCAGCAGGGACAGGGGGCCCCTGAACACTGAAGCTTTCTTT.